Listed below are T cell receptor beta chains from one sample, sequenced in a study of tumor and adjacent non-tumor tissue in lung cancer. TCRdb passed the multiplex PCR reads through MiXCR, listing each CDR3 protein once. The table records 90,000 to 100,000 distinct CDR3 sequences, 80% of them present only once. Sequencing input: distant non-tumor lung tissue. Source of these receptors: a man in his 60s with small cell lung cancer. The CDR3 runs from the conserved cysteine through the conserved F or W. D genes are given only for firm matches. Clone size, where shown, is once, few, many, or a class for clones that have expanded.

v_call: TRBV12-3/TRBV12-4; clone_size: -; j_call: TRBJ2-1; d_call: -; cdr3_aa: CASRHWDLEENEQCF; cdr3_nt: TGTGCCAGCAGGCACTGGGACCTAGAGGAGAATGAGCAGTGCTTC
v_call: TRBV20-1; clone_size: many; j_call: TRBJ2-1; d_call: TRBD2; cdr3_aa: CSASGLAGGPDEQFF; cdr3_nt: TGCAGTGCTTCGGGACTAGCGGGAGGGCCAGATGAGCAGTTCTTC
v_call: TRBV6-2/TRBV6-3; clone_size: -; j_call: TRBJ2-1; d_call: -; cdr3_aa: CTSKGGLSNDQFF; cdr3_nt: TGTACCAGCAAAGGGGGATTAAGTAATGATCAGTTCTTC
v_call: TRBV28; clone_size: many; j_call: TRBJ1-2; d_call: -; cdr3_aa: CASSLIRRGGGYTF; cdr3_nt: TGTGCCAGCAGTTTAATCCGCAGGGGAGGAGGCTACACCTTC
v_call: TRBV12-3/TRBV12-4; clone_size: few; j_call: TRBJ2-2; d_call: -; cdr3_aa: CVSSFSETDTGELFF; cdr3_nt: TGTGTCAGCAGTTTCTCTGAGACAGACACCGGGGAGTTGTTTTTT
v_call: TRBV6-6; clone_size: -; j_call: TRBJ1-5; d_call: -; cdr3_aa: CASSPAGTNQPQHF; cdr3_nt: TGTGCCAGCAGCCCAGCGGGTACCAATCAGCCCCAGCATTTT
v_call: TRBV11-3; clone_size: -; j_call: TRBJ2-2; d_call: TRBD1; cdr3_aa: CASSRDRGASGGLLF; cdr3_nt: TGTGCTAGCAGCCGGGACAGGGGAGCGTCCGGGGGGCTGTTATTT
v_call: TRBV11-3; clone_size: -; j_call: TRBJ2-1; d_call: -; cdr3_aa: CASSLAGDGDPQYF; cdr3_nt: TGTGCCAGCAGCTTAGCAGGGGACGGAGACCCGCAGTATTTC
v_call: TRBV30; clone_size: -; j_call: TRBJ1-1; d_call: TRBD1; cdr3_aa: CAWTGVLRGRDTEAFF; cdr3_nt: TGTGCCTGGACGGGGGTATTAAGGGGGCGCGACACTGAAGCTTTCTTT
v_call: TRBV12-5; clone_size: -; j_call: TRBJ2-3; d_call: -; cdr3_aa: CANSFGKSTQYF; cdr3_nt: TGTGCTAATAGTTTTGGGAAAAGTACGCAGTATTTT
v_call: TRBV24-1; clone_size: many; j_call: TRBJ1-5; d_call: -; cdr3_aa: CATSEGGFNQPQHF; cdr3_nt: TGTGCCACCAGTGAAGGGGGTTTCAATCAGCCCCAGCATTTT
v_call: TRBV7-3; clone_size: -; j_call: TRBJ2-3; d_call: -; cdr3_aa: CASSSLQGVRDTQYF; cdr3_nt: TGTGCCAGCAGCTCCCTACAGGGTGTAAGAGATACGCAGTATTTT
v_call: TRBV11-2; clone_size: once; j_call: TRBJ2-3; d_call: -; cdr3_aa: CACSLEWTDAQYF; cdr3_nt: TGTGCCTGCAGCTTAGAGTGGACAGATGCGCAGTATTTT
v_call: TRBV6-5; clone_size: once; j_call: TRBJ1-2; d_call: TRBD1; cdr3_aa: CASSYSVVGTGGRYDFTF; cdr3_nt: TGTGCCAGCAGTTACAGTGTTGTCGGGACAGGGGGCCGCTATGACTTCACCTTC
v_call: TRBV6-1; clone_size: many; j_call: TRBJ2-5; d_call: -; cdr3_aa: CASSELREWETQYF; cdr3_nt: TGTGCCAGCAGTGAATTGCGGGAATGGGAGACCCAGTACTTC
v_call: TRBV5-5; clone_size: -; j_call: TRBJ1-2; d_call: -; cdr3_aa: CACTTDQGTYGYTF; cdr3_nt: TGTGCCTGCACTACCGATCAGGGCACCTATGGCTACACCTTC
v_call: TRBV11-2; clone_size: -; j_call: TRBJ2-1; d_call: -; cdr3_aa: CASSLATAQSSYNEQIF; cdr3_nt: TGTGCCAGCAGCTTAGCGACGGCCCAGAGCTCCTACAATGAGCAGATCTTC
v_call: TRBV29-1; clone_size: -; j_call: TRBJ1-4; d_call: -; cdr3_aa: CSVQEGAHATNEKLFF; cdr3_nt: TGCAGCGTCCAAGAGGGCGCCCACGCAACTAATGAAAAACTATTTTTT
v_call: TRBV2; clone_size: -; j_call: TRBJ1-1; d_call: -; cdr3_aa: CANKGGLGTEAFF; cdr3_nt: TGTGCCAACAAAGGGGGTTTGGGCACTGAAGCTTTCTTT
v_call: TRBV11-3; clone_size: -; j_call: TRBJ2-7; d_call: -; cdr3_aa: CASSLETSYERYF; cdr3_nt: TGTGCCAGCAGCTTAGAAACTAGCTACGAGCGGTACTTT
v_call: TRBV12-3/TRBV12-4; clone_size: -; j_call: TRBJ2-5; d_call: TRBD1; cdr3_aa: CACRFMDREETQYF; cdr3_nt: TGTGCCTGCAGATTTATGGACAGGGAAGAGACCCAGTACTTC
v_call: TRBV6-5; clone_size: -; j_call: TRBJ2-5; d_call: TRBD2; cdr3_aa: CASSYRGGREIQYF; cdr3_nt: TGTGCCAGCAGTTACCGCGGGGGACGGGAGATCCAGTACTTC
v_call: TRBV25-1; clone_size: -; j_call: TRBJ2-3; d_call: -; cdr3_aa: CASSDGSGNQPQYF; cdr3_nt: TGTGCCAGCAGTGACGGTTCGGGCAATCAGCCCCAGTATTTT
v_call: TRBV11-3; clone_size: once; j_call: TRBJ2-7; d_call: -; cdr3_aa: CASSLVTGPPYEQYF; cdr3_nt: TGTGCCAGCAGCTTAGTCACCGGGCCCCCCTACGAGCAGTATTTC
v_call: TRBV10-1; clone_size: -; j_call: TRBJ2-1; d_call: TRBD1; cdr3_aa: CASSAEQGARSLQFF; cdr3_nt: TGCGCCAGCAGCGCCGAACAGGGGGCGCGGTCGTTGCAGTTCTTC
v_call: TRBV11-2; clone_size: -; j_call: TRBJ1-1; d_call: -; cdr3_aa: CTSCVPPHSTEAFF; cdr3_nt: TGTACCAGCTGCGTCCCCCCCCACAGCACTGAAGCTTTCTTT
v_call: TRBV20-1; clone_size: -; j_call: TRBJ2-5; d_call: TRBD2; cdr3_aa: CSAETGTSGDQEAQYF; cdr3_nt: TGCAGTGCTGAAACCGGGACTAGCGGGGACCAAGAGGCCCAGTACTTC
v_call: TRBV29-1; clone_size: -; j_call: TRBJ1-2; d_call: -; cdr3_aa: CSIDGQAYGNTF; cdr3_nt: TGCAGCATTGACGGGCAGGCCTATGGCAACACCTTC
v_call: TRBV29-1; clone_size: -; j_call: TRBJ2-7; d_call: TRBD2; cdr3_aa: CSVGLASYEQYF; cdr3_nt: TGCAGCGTTGGACTAGCATCCTACGAGCAGTACTTC
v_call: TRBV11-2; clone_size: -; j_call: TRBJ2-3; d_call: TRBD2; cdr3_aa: CASHRLAGVDTQYF; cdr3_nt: TGTGCCAGTCACCGACTAGCTGGAGTAGATACGCAGTACTTT
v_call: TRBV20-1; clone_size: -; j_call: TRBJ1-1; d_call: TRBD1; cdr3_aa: CNAFPGQISGNTEAFF; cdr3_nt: TGCAATGCTTTTCCGGGACAGATCTCAGGGAACACTGAAGCTTTCTTT
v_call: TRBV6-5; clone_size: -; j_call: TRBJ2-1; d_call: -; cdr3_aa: CVCSDCGGVGNEQFF; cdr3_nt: TGTGTCTGCAGTGACTGTGGGGGAGTGGGTAATGAGCAGTTCTTC
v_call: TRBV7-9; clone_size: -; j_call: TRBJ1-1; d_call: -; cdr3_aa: CAGNFSGRGITEAFF; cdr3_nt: TGTGCCGGCAACTTCTCAGGACGGGGAATCACTGAAGCTTTCTTT
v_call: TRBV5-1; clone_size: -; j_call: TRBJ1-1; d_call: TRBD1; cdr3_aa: CASSLDRGRREAFF; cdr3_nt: TGCGCCAGCAGCTTGGATAGGGGGCGTCGTGAAGCTTTCTTT
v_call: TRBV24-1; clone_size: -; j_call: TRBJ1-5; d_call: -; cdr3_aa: CATSDEGNQPQHF; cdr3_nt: TGTGCCACCAGTGACGAGGGTAATCAGCCCCAGCATTTT
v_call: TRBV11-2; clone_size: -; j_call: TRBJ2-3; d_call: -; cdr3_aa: CARNYRTRDTQYF; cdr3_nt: TGTGCCAGGAACTACCGAACCAGAGATACGCAGTATTTT
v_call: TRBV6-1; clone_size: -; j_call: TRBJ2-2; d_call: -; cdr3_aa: CASIGPDGDTGELFF; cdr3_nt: TGTGCCAGTATTGGACCGGACGGAGACACCGGGGAGCTGTTTTTT
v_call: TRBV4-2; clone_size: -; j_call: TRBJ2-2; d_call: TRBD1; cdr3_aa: CASSHDGDRGQNTGELFF; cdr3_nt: TGTGCCAGCAGCCACGATGGGGACAGGGGACAGAACACCGGGGAGCTGTTTTTT
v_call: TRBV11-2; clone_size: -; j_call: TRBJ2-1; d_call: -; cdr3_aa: CASSLVKLATPNEQFF; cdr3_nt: TGTGCCAGCAGTTTAGTGAAGCTGGCCACGCCCAATGAGCAGTTCTTC
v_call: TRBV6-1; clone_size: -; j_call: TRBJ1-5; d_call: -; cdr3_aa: CVSSNPLAMGSQPQHF; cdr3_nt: TGTGTCAGCAGCAACCCCCTAGCAATGGGCTCACAGCCCCAGCATTTT
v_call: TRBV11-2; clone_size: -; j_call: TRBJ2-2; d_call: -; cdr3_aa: CTSRGSGNTGELFF; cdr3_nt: TGTACCAGCCGCGGGTCAGGGAACACTGGGGAGCTGTTTTTT
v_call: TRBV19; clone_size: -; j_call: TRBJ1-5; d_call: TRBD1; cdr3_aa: CASIRTGGSNRPQHF; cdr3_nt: TGTGCCAGTATCCGGACAGGGGGTTCCAATCGGCCCCAGCATTTT
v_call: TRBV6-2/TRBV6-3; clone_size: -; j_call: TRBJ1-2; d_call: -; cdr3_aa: CASSYSSRVNYGYTF; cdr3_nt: TGTGCCAGCAGTTACTCTTCCAGGGTAAACTATGGCTACACCTTC
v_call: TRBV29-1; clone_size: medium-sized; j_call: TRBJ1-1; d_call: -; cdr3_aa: CSGMFGQNTEAFF; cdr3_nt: TGCAGCGGTATGTTCGGCCAGAACACTGAAGCTTTCTTT
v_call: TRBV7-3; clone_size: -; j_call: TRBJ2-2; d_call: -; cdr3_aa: CASSLIGSGELFF; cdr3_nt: TGTGCCAGCAGCTTAATAGGGTCCGGGGAGCTGTTTTTT
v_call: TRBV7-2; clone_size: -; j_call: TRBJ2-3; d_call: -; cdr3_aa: CASSLYSSIDTQYF; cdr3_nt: TGTGCCAGCAGCTTGTACAGTAGCATAGATACGCAGTATTTT
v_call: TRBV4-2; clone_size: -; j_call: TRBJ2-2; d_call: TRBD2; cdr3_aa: CASKVAGDDSGEPFF; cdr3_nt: TGTGCCAGCAAAGTAGCGGGAGATGATAGCGGGGAGCCGTTTTTT
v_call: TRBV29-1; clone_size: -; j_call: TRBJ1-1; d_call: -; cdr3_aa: CSVKGQLITEAFF; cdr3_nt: TGCAGCGTCAAAGGACAGTTGATCACTGAAGCTTTCTTC
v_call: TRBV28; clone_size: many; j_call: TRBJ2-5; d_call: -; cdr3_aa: CASIGGAETQYF; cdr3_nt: TGTGCCAGCATTGGAGGGGCAGAGACCCAGTACTTC
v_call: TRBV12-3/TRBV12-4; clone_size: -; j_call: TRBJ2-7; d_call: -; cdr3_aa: CVSSRDFYEQYF; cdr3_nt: TGTGTCAGCAGTAGGGACTTCTACGAACAATACTTC
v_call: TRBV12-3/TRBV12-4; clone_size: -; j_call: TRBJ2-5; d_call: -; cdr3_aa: CASMAGHYETQYF; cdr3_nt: TGTGCCAGCATGGCAGGTCATTACGAGACCCAGTATTTC
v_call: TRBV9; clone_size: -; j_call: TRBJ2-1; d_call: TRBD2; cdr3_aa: CASSISSGASYNEQFF; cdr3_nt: TGTGCCAGCAGCATATCTAGCGGAGCTTCCTACAATGAGCAGTTCTTC
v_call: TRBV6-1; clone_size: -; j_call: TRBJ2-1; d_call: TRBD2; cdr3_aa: CASSIQLARNAQFF; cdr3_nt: TGTGCCAGCAGTATACAACTAGCGCGGAATGCGCAGTTCTTC
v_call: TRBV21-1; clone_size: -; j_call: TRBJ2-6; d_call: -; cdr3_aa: CASMDLSGANVLTF; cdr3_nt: TGTGCCAGCATGGACTTATCTGGGGCCAACGTCCTGACTTTC
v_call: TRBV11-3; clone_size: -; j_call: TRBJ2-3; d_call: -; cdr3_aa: CVSREARGGIPSHTQYF; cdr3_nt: TGTGTCAGCCGAGAGGCTCGTGGTGGGATCCCGAGTCATACGCAGTATTTT